One sample yielded the 10 T cell receptor beta chains listed below, sequenced in a study of T cell responses to AZD1222 COVID-19 vaccine. Data came from immunoSEQ multiplex PCR; TCRdb stores just in-frame clones and leaves some out. The sample contains about 120,000 clones, 90% of which appear only once. The input for sequencing was peripheral blood, taken 28 days after the second dose of the MenACWY control vaccine. Every receptor here comes from an adult who received the MenACWY meningococcal vaccine as a control.

This chain uses TRBV5-1 with TRBJ1-2; D not resolved. This CDR3 contains 14 residues. Germline-derived CDR1 and CDR2 are SGHRS and YFSETQ. V lost 0 bases and J lost 2, with 8 bases in between. In nucleotides, the CDR3 is TGCGCCAGCAGCTTGGTCGGGTTCAACTATGGCTACACCTTC. It yields the protein CASSLVGFNYGYTF.

This chain connects TRBV3-1 (or the pseudogene TRBV3-2) to TRBJ1-4; the D gene is possibly TRBD1 (6 bases). V was pared by 1 base and J by 7 bases, with 16 bases between. CDR1 and CDR2 from the germline V gene are LGHDT and YNNKEL (reference sequence). The length of the CDR3 is 16 residues. DNA for the CDR3: TGTGCCAGCAGCCAAGGGTTAGGTACCAGGGGTGAAAAACTGTTTTTT. It codes for CASSQGLGTRGEKLFF.

The chain carries TRBV5-6 and TRBJ1-4; unclear D gene. V was shortened by 2 bases and J by 1 base, with 15 bases between the two germline ends. In germline, CDR1 is SGHDT, CDR2 YYEEEE. The CDR3 is 17 amino acids. CDR3 coding DNA: TGTGCCAGCAGCTTCAATATGGATTACTTAACTAATGAAAAACTGTTTTTT. Translation gives CASSFNMDYLTNEKLFF.

The V gene is TRBV27, the J gene TRBJ1-3; TRBD1 is a possible D gene (5 bases). The CDR3 has 14 residues. The ends were cut back, 7 bases at V and 2 bases at J, with 12 bases in the middle. Germline CDR1 is MNHEY and CDR2 is SMNVEV (reference sequence). The CDR3 sequence is CASKLSGTGNTIYF. Written as DNA, the CDR3 is TGTGCCAGCAAACTATCAGGGACTGGAAACACCATATATTTT.

The rearrangement uses TRBV6-5 and TRBJ2-5; possible D gene TRBD1, 6 bases. The length of the CDR3 is 14 residues. CDR1 is MNHEY, CDR2 SVGAGI, per germline. Trimming removed 4 bases at V and 4 bases at J, with 13 bases between. CDR3 amino acids: CASSSGELGETQYF. CDR3 DNA sequence: TGTGCCAGCAGTTCAGGGGAGCTAGGAGAGACCCAGTACTTC.

V gene TRBV10-3 combines with J gene TRBJ2-2; 11 nucleotides agree with TRBD1. V shed 6 bases, J shed 2 bases, and the junction held 8 bases outside the gene matches. The CDR3 spans 17 residues. Germline V gives CDR1 ENHRY, CDR2 SYGVKD. The CDR3 loop reads CAISDPGQGANTGELFF. The DNA of the CDR3 is TGTGCCATCAGCGACCCCGGACAGGGGGCCAACACCGGGGAGCTGTTTTTT.

The rearrangement joins TRBV28 to TRBJ2-1; 7 bases fit TRBD2. The CDR3 is 15 amino acids. Looked up from germline, CDR1 is MDHEN and CDR2 is SYDVKM. Germline trimming cut 3 bases from V and 2 bases from J; bases unmatched to any gene: 4. Here the CDR3 DNA reads TGTGCCAGCAGTTTCCGGGGGGTAACCTACAATGAGCAGTTCTTC. Its translation is CASSFRGVTYNEQFF. Looking up the rest from reference TRBV28 and TRBJ2-1 gives the full variable domain: DVKVTQSSRYLVKRTGEKVFLECVQDMDHENMFWYRQDPGLGLRLIYFSYDVKMKEKGDIPEGYSVSREKKERFSLILESASTNQTSMYLCASSFRGVTYNEQFFGPGTRLTVL.

The CDR3 is CASSDGRDRVRDTIYF. For the CDR3, the DNA is TGTGCCAGCTCGGACGGACGAGATAGGGTGAGAGACACCATATATTTT. V is TRBV18 and J is TRBJ1-3; D gene uncertain. CDR3 length: 16 residues. The V and J ends lost 6 bases and 8 bases respectively, with 23 bases between them. Germline CDR1 is KGHSH and CDR2 is LQKENI.

The rearrangement links TRBV18 to TRBJ2-3; the match to TRBD2 covers 11 bases. CDR1 KGHSH and CDR2 LQKENI come from the germline V gene. The CDR3 is made up of 18 amino acids. After removal of 4 bases from V and 1 base from J, the junction contained 10 bases not matched to a gene. The DNA for the CDR3 is TGTGCCAGCTCACAAACTAGCGGGGGCTACCGAGGCACAGATACGCAGTATTTT. Protein product: CASSQTSGGYRGTDTQYF.

This clone was seen once. The rearrangement joins TRBV9 to TRBJ2-7, with TRBD2 identical over 8 bases. V was pared by 1 base and J by 1 base, with 10 bases of the junction left unmatched. Germline CDR1 and CDR2: SGDLS and YYNGEE. This CDR3 is built from 17 residues. Written as DNA, the CDR3 is TGTGCCAGCAGCGTAAATCCTTCGGCGGGAGGTTCCTACGAGCAGTACTTC. It translates to CASSVNPSAGGSYEQYF.